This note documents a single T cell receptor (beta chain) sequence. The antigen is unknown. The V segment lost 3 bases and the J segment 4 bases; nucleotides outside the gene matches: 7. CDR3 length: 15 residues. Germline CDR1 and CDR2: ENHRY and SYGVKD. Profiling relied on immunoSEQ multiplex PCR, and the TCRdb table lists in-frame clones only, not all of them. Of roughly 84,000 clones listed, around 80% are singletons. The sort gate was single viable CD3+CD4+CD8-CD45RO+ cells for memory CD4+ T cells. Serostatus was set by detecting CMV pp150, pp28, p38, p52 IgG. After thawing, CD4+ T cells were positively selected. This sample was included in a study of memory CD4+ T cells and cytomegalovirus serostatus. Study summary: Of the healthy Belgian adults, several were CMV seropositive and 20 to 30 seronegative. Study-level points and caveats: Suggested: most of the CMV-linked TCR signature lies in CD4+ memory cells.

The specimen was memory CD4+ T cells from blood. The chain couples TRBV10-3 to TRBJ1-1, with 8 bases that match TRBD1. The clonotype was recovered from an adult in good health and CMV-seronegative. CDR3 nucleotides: TGTGCCATCAGTGATAGGGACAGGAGGGGCACTGAAGCTTTCTTT. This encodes CAISDRDRRGTEAFF.